This T cell receptor (beta chain) was found in a study of blood T cells in healthy people across ages. Samples each yielded at least 6 micrograms of total RNA. A second PCR of roughly 6 to 12 cycles used a sample-barcoded 5' primer and a J-beta primer mix. Tags on each cDNA molecule came from a template-switch adaptor with 12 random nucleotides. TCRdb reanalysed the 5' RACE reads using MiXCR and keeps one entry per CDR3 protein. The data show about 640,000 distinct CDR3 sequences, roughly 50% seen once. The V and J ends lost 6 bases and 8 bases, in that order; junction bases with no gene match: 4. The CDR3 length is 13 residues.

Sequencing used blood. V gene TRBV12-3 or TRBV12-4 combines with J gene TRBJ1-6; TRBD1 matches 7 bases. The receptor's source is a man in his fifties or sixties in good health. The CDR3 coding sequence is TGTGCCAGCAGGACAGGGTTGGATTCACCCCTCCACTTT. This sequence encodes CASRTGLDSPLHF.